This T cell receptor beta chain was identified in a study of blood T cell repertoires in COVID-19. Overall study: Specimens from acute and convalescent COVID-19 originated in the United States, Italy and Spain.

The authors' processing: Reference gene primer amplification gave nucleated cell count estimates. Measured with immunoSEQ multiplex PCR; TCRdb has only the in-frame clones, and not every one. From that table come the V and J calls and clone size; the DNA was used to work out D and trimming. The sample has about 350,000 clones, 88% seen once. Sequencing was performed on peripheral blood. This sequence originates from a woman between 65 and 79 years old with COVID-19, enrolled during active disease.

The CDR3 DNA sequence: TGTGCCAGCAGTTACTCGGCCCGGGACAGTAGGATCAGGGCCCAGCATTTT. Encoded protein: CASSYSARDSRIRAQHF. The chain carries TRBV6-2 or TRBV6-3 and TRBJ1-5; 7 bases match TRBD1. The germline gives CDR1 MNHEY, CDR2 SVGEGT. V was pared by 0 bases and J by 11 bases, with 16 bases of the junction left unmatched. The CDR3 contains 17 residues.